The clone carrying this T cell receptor (beta chain) was counted a few times. Its antigen is currently unknown. Germline loops: CDR1 SGDLS, CDR2 YYNGEE. J was trimmed by 7 bases and V by 3 bases; bases with no gene match: 10. CDR3 length: 17 residues. These data are taken from a study of blood T cells in healthy people across ages. Next came a second PCR, run for roughly 6 to 11 cycles, which used a sample-barcoded 5' primer along with a J-beta primer mix. MiXCR, run by TCRdb on the 5' RACE reads, gives a single entry per CDR3 protein. The sample lists approximately 700,000 distinct CDR3 sequences; approximately 31% were seen once. General study results and limits: Fewer expanded clones and more diversity marked long-lived versus aged donors.

This clonotype originated in a woman aged 80 or over in good health. The chain is built from TRBV9 and TRBJ2-1, with 13 bases fitting TRBD2. The sequenced sample was blood. The CDR3 nucleotides read TGTGCCAGCAGCGACCGACTAGCGGGGGGTGTCCCGAATGAGCAGTTCTTC. Its translation is CASSDRLAGGVPNEQFF.